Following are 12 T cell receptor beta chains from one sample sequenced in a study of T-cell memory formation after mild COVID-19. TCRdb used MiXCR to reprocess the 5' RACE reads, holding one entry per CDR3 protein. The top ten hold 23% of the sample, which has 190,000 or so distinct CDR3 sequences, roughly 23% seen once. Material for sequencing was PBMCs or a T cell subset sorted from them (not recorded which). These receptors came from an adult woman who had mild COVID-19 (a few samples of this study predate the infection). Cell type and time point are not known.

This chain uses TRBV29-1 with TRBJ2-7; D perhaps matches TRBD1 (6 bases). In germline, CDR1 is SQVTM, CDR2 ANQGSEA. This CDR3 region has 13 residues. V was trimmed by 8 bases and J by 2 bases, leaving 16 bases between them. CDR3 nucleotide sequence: TGCAGCATCCAGGACAGTTTCACCTACGAGCAGTACTTC. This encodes CSIQDSFTYEQYF.

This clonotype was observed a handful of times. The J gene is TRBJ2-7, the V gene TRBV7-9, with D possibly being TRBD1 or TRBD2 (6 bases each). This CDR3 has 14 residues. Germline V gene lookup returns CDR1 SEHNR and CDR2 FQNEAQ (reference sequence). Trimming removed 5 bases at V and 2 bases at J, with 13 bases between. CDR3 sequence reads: CASSQGGSPYEQYF. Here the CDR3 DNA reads TGTGCCAGCAGCCAAGGGGGGAGCCCCTACGAGCAGTACTTC.

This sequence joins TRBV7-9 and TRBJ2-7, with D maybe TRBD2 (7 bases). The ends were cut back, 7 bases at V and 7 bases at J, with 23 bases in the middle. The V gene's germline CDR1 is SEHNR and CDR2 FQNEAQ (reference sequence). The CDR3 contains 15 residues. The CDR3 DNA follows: TGTGCCAGCATCCGAGGGGGGGATCCTCGTCGTGAGCAGTACTTC. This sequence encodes CASIRGGDPRREQYF.

The CDR3 DNA sequence: TGTGCCAGCATGTCGGACAGCAGTGAAGCTTTCTTT. This gives the protein CASMSDSSEAFF. The chain combines TRBV11-2 with TRBJ1-1, with a possible D match to TRBD1 (6 bases). The CDR3 is 12 residues long. Trimming pared 7 bases from V and 7 bases from J, leaving 13 bases between. Germline V lookup: CDR1 SGHAT, CDR2 FQNNGV.

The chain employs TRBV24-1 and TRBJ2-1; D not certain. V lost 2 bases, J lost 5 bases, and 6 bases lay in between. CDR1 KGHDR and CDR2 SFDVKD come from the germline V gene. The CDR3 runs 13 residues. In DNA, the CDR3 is TGTGCCACCAGTGATTCAGCCCACAATGAGCAGTTCTTC. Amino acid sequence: CATSDSAHNEQFF.

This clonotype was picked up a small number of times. The CDR3 coding sequence is TGTGCCAGCAGCCCCTACACTAGCGGGAACGGGGAGCTGTTTTTT. Translation gives CASSPYTSGNGELFF. This chain uses TRBV7-2 with TRBJ2-2; 10 nucleotides match TRBD2. From germline, CDR1 is SGHTA and CDR2 FQGNSA. The CDR3 length is 15 residues. V trimming: 5 bases; J trimming: 7 bases; junction bases outside the gene matches: 7.

CDR3 protein: CASNPRESPQPQHF. As DNA, the CDR3 is TGTGCCAGTAACCCCAGGGAGTCCCCTCAGCCCCAGCATTTT. The rearrangement uses TRBV19 and TRBJ1-5; D possibly corresponds to TRBD1 (5 bases). Trimming pared 7 bases from V and 6 bases from J, leaving 16 bases between. CDR3 size: 14 residues. Germline-derived CDR1 and CDR2 are LNHDA and SQIVND (reference sequence). Looking up the rest from reference TRBV19 and TRBJ1-5 gives the full variable domain: DGGITQSPKYLFRKEGQNVTLSCEQNLNHDAMYWYRQDPGQGLRLIYYSQIVNDFQKGDIAEGYSVSREKKESFPLTVTSAQKNPTAFYLCASNPRESPQPQHFGDGTRLSIL.

CDR3 in DNA: TGTGCCAGCAGCCAGGTGACAGACCTTTCTGGAAACACCATATATTTT. Its protein is CASSQVTDLSGNTIYF. V gene TRBV3-1 combines with J gene TRBJ1-3, with D perhaps matching TRBD1 (5 bases). Germline CDR1 is LGHDT and CDR2 is YNNKEL (reference sequence). This CDR3 contains 16 residues. V lost 3 bases to trimming and J lost 1 base, with 13 bases between them. Looking up the rest from reference TRBV3-1 and TRBJ1-3 gives the full variable domain: DTAVSQTPKYLVTQMGNDKSIKCEQNLGHDTMYWYKQDSKKFLKIMFSYNNKELIINETVPNRFSPKSPDKAHLNLHINSLELGDSAVYFCASSQVTDLSGNTIYFGEGSWLTVV.

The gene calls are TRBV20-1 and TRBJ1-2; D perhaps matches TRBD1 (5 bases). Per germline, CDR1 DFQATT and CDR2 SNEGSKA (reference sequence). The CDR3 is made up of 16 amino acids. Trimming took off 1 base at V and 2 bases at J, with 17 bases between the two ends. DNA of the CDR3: TGCAGTGCTAGAGTGGCCAGGGAGCTTGAAAACTATGGCTACACCTTC. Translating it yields CSARVARELENYGYTF.

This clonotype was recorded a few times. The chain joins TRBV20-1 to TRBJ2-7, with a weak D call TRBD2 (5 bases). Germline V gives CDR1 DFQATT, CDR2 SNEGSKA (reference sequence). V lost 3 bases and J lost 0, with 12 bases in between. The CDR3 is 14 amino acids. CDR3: CSASGIDSSYEQYF. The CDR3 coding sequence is TGCAGTGCTAGCGGGATCGATAGCTCCTACGAGCAGTACTTC.

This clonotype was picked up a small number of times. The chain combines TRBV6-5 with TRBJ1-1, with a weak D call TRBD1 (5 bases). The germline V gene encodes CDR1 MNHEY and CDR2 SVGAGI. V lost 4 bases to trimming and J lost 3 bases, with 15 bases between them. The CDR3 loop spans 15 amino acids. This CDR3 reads CASSFVQGSHTEAFF. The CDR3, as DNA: TGTGCCAGCAGTTTCGTTCAGGGCAGTCACACTGAAGCTTTCTTT.

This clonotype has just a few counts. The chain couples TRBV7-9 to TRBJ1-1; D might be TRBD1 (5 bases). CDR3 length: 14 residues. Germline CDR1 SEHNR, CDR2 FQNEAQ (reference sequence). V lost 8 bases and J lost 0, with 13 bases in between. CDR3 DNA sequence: TGTGCCAGCGGGAGACAGTCGATGAACACTGAAGCTTTCTTT. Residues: CASGRQSMNTEAFF.